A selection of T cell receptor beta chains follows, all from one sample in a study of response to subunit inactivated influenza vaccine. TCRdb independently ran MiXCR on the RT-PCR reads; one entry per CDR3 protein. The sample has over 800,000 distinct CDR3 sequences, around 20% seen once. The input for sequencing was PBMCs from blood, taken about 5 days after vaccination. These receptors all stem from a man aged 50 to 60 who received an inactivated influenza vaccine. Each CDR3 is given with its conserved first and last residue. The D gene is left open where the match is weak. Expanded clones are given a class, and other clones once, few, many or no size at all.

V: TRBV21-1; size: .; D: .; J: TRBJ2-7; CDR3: CASSKGPKGPSYEQYF; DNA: TGTGCCAGCAGCAAAGGACCCAAGGGACCCTCCTACGAGCAGTACTTC
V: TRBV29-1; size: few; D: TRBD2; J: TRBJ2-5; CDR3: CSVSGLAGLRKTQYF; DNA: TGCAGCGTTTCAGGACTAGCGGGACTTCGTAAGACCCAGTACTTC
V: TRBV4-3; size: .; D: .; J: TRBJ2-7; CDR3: CASSQDRGYSYEQYF; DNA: TGCGCCAGCAGCCAAGACAGGGGATACTCCTACGAGCAGTACTTC
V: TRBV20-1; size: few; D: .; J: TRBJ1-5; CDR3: CSARLSWGTNQPQHF; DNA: TGCAGTGCTAGGCTCTCTTGGGGGACCAATCAGCCCCAGCATTTT
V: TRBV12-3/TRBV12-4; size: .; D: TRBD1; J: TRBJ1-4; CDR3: CASSLMDRGDEKLFF; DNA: TGTGCCAGCAGTTTAATGGACAGGGGTGATGAAAAACTGTTTTTT
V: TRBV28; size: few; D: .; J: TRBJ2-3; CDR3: CASSFPHAGVTDTQYF; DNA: TGTGCCAGCAGTTTCCCCCACGCAGGGGTCACAGATACGCAGTATTTT
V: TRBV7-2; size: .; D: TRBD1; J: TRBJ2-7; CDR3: CASSAQAERTGNEQYF; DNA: TGTGCCAGCAGCGCCCAGGCAGAAAGGACAGGCAACGAGCAGTACTTC
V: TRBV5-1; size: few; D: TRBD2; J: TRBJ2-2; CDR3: CASSLDLAGTGELFF; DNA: TGCGCCAGCAGCTTGGATTTAGCGGGGACCGGGGAGCTGTTTTTT
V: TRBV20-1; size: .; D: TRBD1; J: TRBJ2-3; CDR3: CSAFRDRVTDTQYF; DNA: TGCAGTGCTTTCCGGGACAGGGTGACAGATACGCAGTATTTT
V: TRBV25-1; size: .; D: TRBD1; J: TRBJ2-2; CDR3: CASRGSMVGQGNTGELFF; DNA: TGTGCCAGCAGGGGGTCGATGGTCGGACAGGGAAACACCGGGGAGCTGTTTTTT
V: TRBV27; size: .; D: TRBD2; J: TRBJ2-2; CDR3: CASRFGGGVTGELFF; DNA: TGTGCCAGCAGGTTCGGGGGAGGGGTCACCGGGGAGCTGTTTTTT
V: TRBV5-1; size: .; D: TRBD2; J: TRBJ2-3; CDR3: CASKGRETDTQYF; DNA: TGCGCCAGCAAGGGGCGGGAGACAGATACGCAGTATTTT
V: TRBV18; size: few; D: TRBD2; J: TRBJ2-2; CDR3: CASSPTGGNTGELFF; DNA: TGTGCCAGCTCACCAACGGGAGGGAACACCGGGGAGCTGTTTTTT
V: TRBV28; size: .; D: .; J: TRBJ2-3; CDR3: CASSLEGRWVTDTQYF; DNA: TGTGCCAGCAGTTTAGAAGGGAGGTGGGTCACAGATACGCAGTATTTT
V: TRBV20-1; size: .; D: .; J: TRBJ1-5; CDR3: CSAPRQGDYQPQHF; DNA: TGCAGTGCTCCCCGCCAGGGTGATTATCAGCCCCAGCATTTT
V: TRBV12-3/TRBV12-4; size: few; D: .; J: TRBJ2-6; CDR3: CASRTSVIANVLTF; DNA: TGTGCCAGCCGGACCTCCGTTATCGCCAACGTCCTGACTTTC
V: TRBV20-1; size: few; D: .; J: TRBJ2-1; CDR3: CSARESGTLRRGNEQFF; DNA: TGCAGTGCTAGAGAGTCGGGAACCCTCAGGCGAGGCAATGAGCAGTTCTTC
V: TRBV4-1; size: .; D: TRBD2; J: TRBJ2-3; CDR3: CASSQRERGGRGTDTQYF; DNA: TGCGCCAGCAGCCAGCGGGAGCGGGGGGGCCGAGGGACAGATACGCAGTATTTT
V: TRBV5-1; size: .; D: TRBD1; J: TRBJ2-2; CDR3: CASSDRGANTGELFF; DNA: TGCGCCAGCAGCGACAGGGGTGCGAACACCGGGGAGCTGTTTTTT
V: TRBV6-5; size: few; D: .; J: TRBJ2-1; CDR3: CASSYSRGEWNEQFF; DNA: TGTGCCAGCAGTTACTCGAGGGGGGAGTGGAATGAGCAGTTCTTC
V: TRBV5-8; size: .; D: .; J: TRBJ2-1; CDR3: CASSLWGTVYNEQFF; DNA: TGTGCCAGCAGCCTGTGGGGGACTGTCTACAATGAGCAGTTCTTC
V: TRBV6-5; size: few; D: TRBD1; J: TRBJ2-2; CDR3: CASSYTGGNTGELFF; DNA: TGTGCCAGCAGTTACACAGGGGGGAACACCGGGGAGCTGTTTTTT
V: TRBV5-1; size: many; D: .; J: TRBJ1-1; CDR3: CASRYETNTEAFF; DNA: TGCGCCAGCAGATATGAAACGAACACTGAAGCTTTCTTT
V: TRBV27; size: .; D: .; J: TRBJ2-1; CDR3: CASSLGGLGLREQFF; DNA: TGTGCCAGCAGTTTAGGGGGATTGGGACTGAGGGAGCAGTTCTTC
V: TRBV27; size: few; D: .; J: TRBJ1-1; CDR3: CASSLKGDLNTEAFF; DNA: TGTGCCAGCAGTTTAAAAGGGGACTTGAACACTGAAGCTTTCTTT
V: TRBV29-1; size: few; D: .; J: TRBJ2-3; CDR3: CSVAREFGDTQYF; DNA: TGCAGCGTAGCTCGGGAGTTCGGAGATACGCAGTATTTT
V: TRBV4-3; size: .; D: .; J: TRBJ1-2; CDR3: CASSQPGALSGYTF; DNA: TGCGCCAGCAGCCAACCCGGGGCCCTAAGTGGCTACACCTTC
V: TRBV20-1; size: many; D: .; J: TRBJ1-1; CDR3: CSAVEGTPNTEAFF; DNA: TGCAGTGCTGTTGAGGGGACACCGAACACTGAAGCTTTCTTT
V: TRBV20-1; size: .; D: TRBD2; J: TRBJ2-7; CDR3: CSARVLAGLNEQYF; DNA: TGCAGTGCTAGAGTCTTAGCGGGGCTGAACGAGCAGTACTTC
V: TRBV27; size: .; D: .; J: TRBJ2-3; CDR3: CASSLPRGDTQYF; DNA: TGTGCCAGCAGTTTACCCCGCGGGGATACGCAGTATTTT
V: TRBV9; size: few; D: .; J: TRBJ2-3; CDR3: CASSAPGDTQYF; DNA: TGTGCCAGCAGCGCCCCCGGAGATACGCAGTATTTT
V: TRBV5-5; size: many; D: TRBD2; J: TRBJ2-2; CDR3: CASSPRQAGSTGELFF; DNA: TGTGCCAGCAGCCCCCGACAAGCGGGAAGTACCGGGGAGCTGTTTTTT
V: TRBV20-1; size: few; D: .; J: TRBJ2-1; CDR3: CSARGAIYNEQFF; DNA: TGCAGTGCCCGCGGGGCCATCTACAATGAGCAGTTCTTC
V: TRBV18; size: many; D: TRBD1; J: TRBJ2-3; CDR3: CASSPGTGGRDTQYF; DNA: TGTGCCAGCTCACCAGGGACAGGGGGCCGAGATACGCAGTATTTT
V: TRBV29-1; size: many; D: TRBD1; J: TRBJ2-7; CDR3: CSVALTGGIYEQYF; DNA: TGCAGCGTTGCCCTGACAGGGGGGATCTACGAGCAGTACTTC
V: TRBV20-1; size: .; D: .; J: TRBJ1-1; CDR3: CSARDAVGTEAFF; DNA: TGCAGTGCTAGAGATGCGGTGGGGACTGAAGCTTTCTTT
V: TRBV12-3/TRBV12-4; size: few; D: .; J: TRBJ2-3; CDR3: CASSLVLDEDTQYF; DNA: TGTGCCAGCAGTTTAGTCCTGGACGAGGATACGCAGTATTTT
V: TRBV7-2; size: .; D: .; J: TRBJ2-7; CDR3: CASSLQDISYEQYF; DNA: TGTGCCAGCAGCTTACAGGACATCTCCTACGAGCAGTACTTC
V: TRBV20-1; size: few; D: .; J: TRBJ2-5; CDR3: CSASRGASETQYF; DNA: TGCAGTGCTAGTAGGGGGGCGTCGGAGACCCAGTACTTC
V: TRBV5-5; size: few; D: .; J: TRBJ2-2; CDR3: CASSLAQAGELFF; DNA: TGTGCCAGCAGCTTGGCCCAGGCCGGGGAGCTGTTTTTT
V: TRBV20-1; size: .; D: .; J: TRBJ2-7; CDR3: CSASSPTAVGYEQYF; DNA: TGCAGTGCTAGCTCTCCGACAGCGGTGGGTTACGAGCAGTACTTC
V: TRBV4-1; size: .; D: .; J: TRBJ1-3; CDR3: CASSQDPGVNSGNTIYF; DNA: TGCGCCAGCAGCCAAGATCCCGGTGTTAACTCTGGAAACACCATATATTTT
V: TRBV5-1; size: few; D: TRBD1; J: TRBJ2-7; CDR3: CASSRAGTGLNEQYF; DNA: TGCGCCAGCAGCCGGGCGGGGACAGGGCTCAACGAGCAGTACTTC